A single sample is the source of the 27 T cell receptor beta chains below, sequenced in a study of blood T cells in healthy people across ages. A sample-barcoded 5' primer and a J-beta primer mix were used in a second PCR of roughly 7 to 12 cycles. One entry per CDR3 protein, called by TCRdb with MiXCR from the 5' RACE reads. The table records 600,000 to 850,000 distinct CDR3 sequences, approximately 25% of them present only once. Another study also made use of these data, one on T cells of mothers and their children.

The specimen was blood. These receptors were collected from a boy aged 5-17 years in good health.

This rearrangement joins TRBV12-3 or TRBV12-4 to TRBJ2-2; possible D gene TRBD1, 5 bases. Trimming pared 3 bases from V and 3 bases from J, leaving 8 bases between. CDR3 length equals 14 residues. The CDR3 region is CASSFGRDTGELFF. In DNA, the CDR3 is TGTGCCAGCAGTTTTGGCAGGGACACCGGGGAGCTGTTTTTT.

This clonotype was observed a few times. The chain uses TRBV5-1 and TRBJ2-5, with no clear D. The J call is in doubt because the DNA end fits TRBJ2-7 better. The CDR3 is made up of 14 amino acids. Germline assignment: CDR1 SGHRS and CDR2 YFSETQ. The CDR3 sequence is CASSLVDGSYEQYF. CDR3 DNA: TGCGCCAGCAGCTTGGTGGACGGATCCTACGAGCAGTACTTC.

V and J are TRBV12-3 or TRBV12-4 and TRBJ2-7; 12 bases are a match to TRBD1. The CDR3 is 15 residues long. V lost 1 base and J lost 6; bases outside the gene matches: 4. The CDR3 protein is CASSLGDRGRTEQYF. The CDR3 bases are TGTGCCAGCAGTTTAGGGGACAGGGGGCGAACCGAGCAGTACTTC.

The V gene is TRBV9, the J gene TRBJ1-2; D gene ambiguous. The CDR3 covers 14 residues. Trimming shortened V by 0 bases and J by 4 bases, and 10 bases separated the two germline ends. The germline V gene has CDR1 SGDLS and CDR2 YYNGEE. This CDR3 reads CASSVAAETYGYTF. The DNA for the CDR3 is TGTGCCAGCAGCGTAGCGGCAGAAACCTATGGCTACACCTTC.

The chain couples TRBV6-5 to TRBJ2-1; a possible D gene is TRBD2 (6 bases). Trimming cost V 4 bases and J 2 bases, with 18 bases left between them. CDR3 length: 17 residues. Germline lookup yields CDR1 MNHEY and CDR2 SVGAGI. The CDR3 region is CASSSRRSGQTYNEQFF. The CDR3 DNA is TGTGCCAGCAGTTCCCGGAGGAGCGGGCAGACCTACAATGAGCAGTTCTTC.

This clonotype was counted a few times. V and J are TRBV6-5 and TRBJ2-1, with 8 bases aligning to TRBD2. The V gene end was trimmed by 7 bases and the J gene end by 0 bases; junction bases not matched to a gene: 5. Germline CDR1 is MNHEY and CDR2 is SVGAGI. The CDR3 runs to 15 residues. The DNA for the CDR3 is TGTGCCAGCACCCCTCTAGCGGGCTCCTACAATGAGCAGTTCTTC. The encoded protein is CASTPLAGSYNEQFF.

The rearrangement links TRBV6-1 to TRBJ2-2; 14 bases are shared with TRBD2. The germline V gene encodes CDR1 MNHNS and CDR2 SASEGT. The CDR3 is made up of 17 amino acids. Trimming cost V 0 bases and J 6 bases; bases outside gene matches: 3. The CDR3 is CASSEAGTSGSPGELFF. The CDR3 bases are TGTGCCAGCAGTGAAGCGGGGACTAGCGGGAGTCCCGGGGAGCTGTTTTTT.

The chain is built from TRBV28 and TRBJ2-7; D is unresolved. The CDR3 extends over 11 amino acids. Trimming shortened V by 4 bases and J by 4 bases, and 5 bases separated the two germline ends. Germline V gives CDR1 MDHEN, CDR2 SYDVKM. CDR3 nucleotides: TGTGCCAGCAGTTCAAAATACGAGCAGTACTTC. This sequence encodes CASSSKYEQYF.

This clonotype was seen a single time. The chain uses TRBV6-5 and TRBJ1-3, with a weak D call TRBD1 (5 bases). V lost 2 bases and J lost 0, with 14 bases in between. The CDR3 is 17 amino acids. Germline V lookup: CDR1 MNHEY, CDR2 SVGAGI. The CDR3: CASSYGPVGVSGNTIYF. CDR3 coding DNA: TGTGCCAGCAGTTACGGGCCGGTGGGGGTCTCTGGAAACACCATATATTTT.

This clonotype has only a few counts. This sequence joins TRBV20-1 and TRBJ2-7; the match to TRBD1 covers 8 bases. The CDR3 loop spans 15 amino acids. CDR1 and CDR2 (germline): DFQATT, SNEGSKA (reference sequence). Trimming removed 0 bases from V and 7 bases from J; junction bases left unmatched: 11. The CDR3 sequence is CSARDLQGANREQYF. CDR3 nucleotide sequence: TGCAGTGCTAGAGATCTCCAGGGGGCAAATAGGGAGCAGTACTTC.

The chain carries TRBV20-1 and TRBJ2-3; the match to TRBD2 covers 12 bases. The CDR3 totals 15 residues. From germline, CDR1 is DFQATT and CDR2 SNEGSKA (reference sequence). V shed 6 bases, J shed 1 base, and the junction held 5 bases outside the gene matches. CDR3 sequence: CSATTSGGRTDTQYF. The CDR3 coding sequence is TGCAGTGCCACTACTAGCGGGGGGCGCACAGATACGCAGTATTTT.

This clonotype appeared once. The rearrangement links TRBV6-5 to TRBJ2-5; TRBD1 or TRBD2 may be the D gene (6 bases each). The CDR3 is made up of 19 amino acids. Deletions cut 0 bases from V and 3 bases from J, with 23 bases between. Germline V gives CDR1 MNHEY, CDR2 SVGAGI. The CDR3 DNA reads TGTGCCAGCAGTTACTCGAAAATTCTTGGGGGGCTGATGGAAGAGACCCAGTACTTC. Translation gives CASSYSKILGGLMEETQYF.

This sequence joins TRBV28 and TRBJ2-3; D ambiguous. V lost 3 bases and J lost 0, with 10 bases in between. The CDR3 has 15 residues. Germline loops: CDR1 MDHEN, CDR2 SYDVKM. This CDR3 is CASSFFGESTDTQYF. CDR3 DNA sequence: TGTGCCAGCAGTTTCTTTGGAGAGAGCACAGATACGCAGTATTTT.

Only a few counts were recorded for this clonotype. The V gene is TRBV27, the J gene TRBJ2-5, with TRBD2 as a possible D gene (6 bases). Deletions cut 6 bases from V and 6 bases from J, with 17 bases between. This CDR3 region has 14 residues. Germline CDR1 and CDR2: MNHEY and SMNVEV (reference sequence). The CDR3 bases are TGTGCCAGCAGAAGGCGGGGCATAGAGAAGACCCAGTACTTC. It codes for CASRRRGIEKTQYF.

This clonotype has ten or more counts. The chain joins TRBV4-2 to TRBJ2-5; tentatively, D is TRBD1 (7 bases). The length of the CDR3 is 16 residues. Germline assignment: CDR1 LGHNA and CDR2 YNFKEQ. Trimming shortened V by 0 bases and J by 7 bases, and 18 bases separated the two germline ends. In DNA form, the CDR3 reads TGTGCCAGCAGCCAAGAGGAGGACAGGAGGAGGGGGACCCAGTACTTC. This sequence encodes CASSQEEDRRRGTQYF.

V usage is TRBV7-9 and J usage is TRBJ1-1; possibly TRBD1 for D (6 bases). Germline V gene data show CDR1 as SEHNR and CDR2 as FQNEAQ (reference sequence). Trimming cost V 2 bases and J 4 bases, with 11 bases left between them. The CDR3 spans 14 residues. The CDR3 sequence is CASSLTGSVTEAFF. For the CDR3, the DNA is TGTGCCAGCAGCTTAACAGGGTCGGTCACTGAAGCTTTCTTT.

The V call is TRBV9, the J call TRBJ1-2; TRBD1 agrees at 10 bases. Germline CDR1 and CDR2: SGDLS and YYNGEE. The CDR3 runs 15 residues. The J segment lost 6 bases and the V segment lost 3 bases, leaving 8 bases of the junction unmatched. This chain's CDR3 is CASSGAGQGLDGYTF. Written as DNA, the CDR3 is TGTGCCAGCAGCGGCGCGGGACAGGGGCTTGATGGCTACACCTTC.

The genes are TRBV4-1 and TRBJ2-4; the D gene could be TRBD1 or TRBD2 (5 bases each). The length of the CDR3 is 16 residues. Germline loops: CDR1 MGHRA, CDR2 YSYEKL. The V gene lost 1 base and the J gene lost 0 bases, with 10 bases spanning the gap. The CDR3 DNA sequence: TGCGCCAGCAGCCAAGTGGGACGGGGAGCCAAAAACATTCAGTACTTC. It specifies CASSQVGRGAKNIQYF.

The gene calls are TRBV28 and TRBJ2-5; no reliable D call. V lost 3 bases to trimming and J lost 3 bases, with 14 bases between them. CDR3 length: 15 residues. The germline gives CDR1 MDHEN, CDR2 SYDVKM. The CDR3 DNA reads TGTGCCAGCAGTTTTTCGTTGGAGAGGAAAGAGACCCAGTACTTC. This codes for CASSFSLERKETQYF.

The rearrangement links TRBV11-1 to TRBJ2-3, with TRBD2 identical over 14 bases. The CDR3 has 17 residues. From germline, CDR1 is SGHAT and CDR2 FQDESV (reference sequence). The trim removed 3 bases at V and 4 bases at J, leaving 6 bases unmatched. The CDR3 bases are TGTGCCAGCAGCTTCCCGACTAGCGGGAGGGCCCCAGATACGCAGTATTTT. Translating gives CASSFPTSGRAPDTQYF.

This clonotype was picked up a small number of times. The V gene is TRBV29-1, the J gene TRBJ1-1; weak D call: TRBD1 (5 bases). Trimming took 5 bases from V and 8 from J, leaving 18 bases between them. Germline V gene data show CDR1 as SQVTM and CDR2 as ANQGSEA. The CDR3 length is 13 residues. CDR3 protein: CSVYGADLQEAFF. The DNA of the CDR3 is TGCAGCGTTTATGGGGCGGACCTCCAGGAAGCTTTCTTT.

This clonotype was seen a handful of times. The V gene is TRBV7-9, the J gene TRBJ2-2; D unclear. This CDR3 has 13 amino acids. CDR1 SEHNR and CDR2 FQNEAQ come from the germline V gene (reference sequence). The V end lost 9 bases, the J end lost 3 bases, and 11 bases lay between the germline ends. The CDR3 DNA follows: TGTGCCAGAACCCATCGGGACACCGGGGAGCTGTTTTTT. It is translated as CARTHRDTGELFF. Full variable domain (rest looked up from reference TRBV7-9 and TRBJ2-2): DTGVSQNPRHKITKRGQNVTFRCDPISEHNRLYWYRQTLGQGPEFLTYFQNEAQLEKSRLLSDRFSAERPKGSFSTLEIQRTEQGDSAMYLCARTHRDTGELFFGEGSRLTVL.

This clonotype was counted between two and nine times. The junction departs from the called germline gene at one end, perhaps through a read error. V usage is TRBV11-2 and J usage is TRBJ1-6; 8 bases agree with TRBD1. The CDR3 covers 16 residues. From germline, CDR1 is SGHAT and CDR2 FQNNGV. The CDR3: CAGSPTTGQVLPPLHF. The CDR3 bases are TGTGCCGGCAGCCCAACCACGGGACAGGTCTTACCACCCCTCCACTTT.

This clonotype appeared a few times. This chain connects TRBV2 to TRBJ2-7, with D perhaps TRBD1 (5 bases). The CDR3 length is 13 residues. Germline CDR1 SNHLY, CDR2 FYNNEI. Trimming took 7 bases from V and 0 from J, leaving 10 bases between them. The CDR3 region has the DNA TGTGCCAGCACTAGTGGGGCCTCCTACGAGCAGTACTTC. It codes for CASTSGASYEQYF.

DNA for the CDR3: TGCGCCAGCAGCTCCGGGACGATTGTAACAGATACGCAGTATTTT. This translates into CASSSGTIVTDTQYF. This chain joins TRBV5-1 and TRBJ2-3; D could derive from TRBD1 or TRBD2 (5 bases each). The CDR3 is 15 amino acids. Germline V gene lookup returns CDR1 SGHRS and CDR2 YFSETQ. The V end lost 3 bases, the J end lost 3 bases, and 14 bases lay between the germline ends.

This clonotype has just a few counts. The chain links TRBV7-2 to TRBJ2-4, with 7 bases identical to TRBD1. Germline CDR1 reads SGHTA; CDR2 reads FQGNSA. The CDR3 covers 15 residues. With 4 bases clipped from V and 4 bases from J, the junction kept 7 bases outside the gene matches. The CDR3 coding sequence is TGTGCCAGCAGCTCCCCCGGGACAGCTAAAAACATTCAGTACTTC. Its translation is CASSSPGTAKNIQYF.

This clonotype showed up just a few times. In DNA form, the CDR3 reads TGCAGTGCGCGACTAGCGGGGGGATATGAGCAGTTCTTC. Protein product: CSARLAGGYEQFF. The genes are TRBV20-1 and TRBJ2-5, with 13 bases aligning to TRBD2. The J call may be incorrect, as the DNA end agrees better with TRBJ2-1. The CDR3 spans 13 residues. Germline assignment: CDR1 DFQATT and CDR2 SNEGSKA (reference sequence).